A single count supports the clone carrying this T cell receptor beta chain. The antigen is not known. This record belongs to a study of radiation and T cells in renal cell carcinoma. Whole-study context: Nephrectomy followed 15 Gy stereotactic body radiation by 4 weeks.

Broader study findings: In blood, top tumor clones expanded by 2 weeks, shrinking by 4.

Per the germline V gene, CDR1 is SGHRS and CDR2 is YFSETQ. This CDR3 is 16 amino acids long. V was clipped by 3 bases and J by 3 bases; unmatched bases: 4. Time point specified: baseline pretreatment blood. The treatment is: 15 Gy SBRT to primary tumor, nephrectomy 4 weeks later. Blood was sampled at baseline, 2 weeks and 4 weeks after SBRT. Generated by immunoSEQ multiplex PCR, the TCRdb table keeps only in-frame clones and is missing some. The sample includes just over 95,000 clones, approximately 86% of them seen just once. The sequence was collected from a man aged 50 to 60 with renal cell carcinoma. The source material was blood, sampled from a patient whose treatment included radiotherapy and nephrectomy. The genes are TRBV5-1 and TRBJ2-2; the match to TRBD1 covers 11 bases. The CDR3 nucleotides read TGCGCCAGCAGCTCCGGACAGGGGGCTTACACCGGGGAGCTGTTTTTT. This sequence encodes CASSSGQGAYTGELFF.